Following are 23 T cell receptor beta chains from one sample sequenced in a study of blood T cell repertoires in COVID-19. The assay was immunoSEQ multiplex PCR, and TCRdb's table has in-frame clones only and misses some. The top ten clones hold roughly 8% of a sample with 260,000 or so clones, roughly four fifths of them seen once. Sequencing used peripheral blood. The receptors shown here come from a woman at least 80 years old with COVID-19, enrolled during active disease.

This clone has just a few counts. The chain recombines TRBV5-1 with TRBJ1-1; D gene unclear. CDR1 is SGHRS, CDR2 YFSETQ, per germline. The ends were cut back, 1 base at V and 7 bases at J, with 8 bases in the middle. The CDR3 runs 12 residues. CDR3 in amino acids: CASSLNAGEAFF. The CDR3 nucleotides read TGCGCCAGCAGCTTGAACGCGGGTGAAGCTTTCTTT. The full variable domain, rest sourced from reference TRBV5-1 and TRBJ1-1, is KAGVTQTPRYLIKTRGQQVTLSCSPISGHRSVSWYQQTPGQGLQFLFEYFSETQRNKGNFPGRFSGRQFSNSRSEMNVSTLELGDSALYLCASSLNAGEAFFGQGTRLTVV.

The DNA for the CDR3 is TGTGCCAGCAATCCTGGGACATTCCTCTATGGCTACACCTTC. Amino acids: CASNPGTFLYGYTF. The rearrangement links TRBV6-5 to TRBJ1-2; D is possibly TRBD1 (6 bases). V was shortened by 7 bases and J by 4 bases, with 16 bases between the two germline ends. Germline loops: CDR1 MNHEY, CDR2 SVGAGI. The CDR3 has 14 residues.

This chain joins TRBV5-5 and TRBJ2-3, with a possible D match to TRBD2 (5 bases). Germline CDR1 and CDR2: SGHKS and YYEKEE (reference sequence). V lost 4 bases, J lost 5 bases, and 11 bases lay in between. The length of the CDR3 is 13 residues. Written as DNA, the CDR3 is TGTGCCAGCAGCCGGGCGGGTGGAGATACGCAGTATTTT. Translated, it gives CASSRAGGDTQYF. The entire variable domain, with the rest obtained from reference TRBV5-5 and TRBJ2-3, is as follows: DAGVTQSPTHLIKTRGQQVTLRCSPISGHKSVSWYQQVLGQGPQFIFQYYEKEERGRGNFPDRFSARQFPNYSSELNVNALLLGDSALYLCASSRAGGDTQYFGPGTRLTVL.

The chain recombines TRBV5-8 with TRBJ1-2; D remains ambiguous. With 0 bases removed from V and 0 bases from J, the gap between germline ends came to 9 bases. CDR1 and CDR2 (germline): SGHTS, YDEGEE. CDR3 length equals 15 residues. CDR3 protein: CASSLAPWPNYGYTF. In DNA form, the CDR3 reads TGTGCCAGCAGCTTGGCTCCATGGCCTAACTATGGCTACACCTTC.

This chain joins TRBV7-8 and TRBJ1-1; D is undetermined. V shed 1 base and J shed 10 bases, with 16 bases lying between them. Germline lookup yields CDR1 SGHVS and CDR2 FQNEAQ. The CDR3 extends over 14 amino acids. This chain's CDR3 is CASSLVGGNPAAFF. CDR3 DNA: TGTGCCAGCAGCTTAGTAGGAGGGAACCCCGCAGCTTTCTTT.

The chain uses TRBV6-5 and TRBJ2-7, with D perhaps TRBD2 (6 bases). This CDR3 has 15 amino acids. Germline V CDR1 and CDR2: MNHEY, SVGAGI. V was shortened by 11 bases and J by 2 bases, with 22 bases between the two germline ends. The CDR3 loop is CASPAKAGLPYEQYF. CDR3 sequence (DNA): TGTGCCTCCCCTGCGAAGGCGGGGCTCCCCTACGAGCAGTACTTC.

The V gene is TRBV6-5, the J gene TRBJ1-1; 7 nucleotides align to TRBD1. Germline CDR1 reads MNHEY; CDR2 reads SVGAGI. The length of the CDR3 is 14 residues. J gave up 10 bases and V 5 bases, and 13 bases lay outside the gene matches. The CDR3 coding sequence is TGTGCCAGCAGTCTTAACGACAGGGCGTCAAGAGCTTTCTTT. Translating gives CASSLNDRASRAFF.

This rearrangement joins TRBV18 to TRBJ2-1, with D tentatively TRBD1 (6 bases). The CDR3 sequence is 15 residues long. Germline V lookup: CDR1 KGHSH, CDR2 LQKENI. Trimming pared 0 bases from V and 5 bases from J, leaving 11 bases between. CDR3 coding DNA: TGTGCCAGCTCACCACCTTCTGGACAGAACAATGAGCAGTTCTTC. Translating gives CASSPPSGQNNEQFF.

The gene calls are TRBV7-8 and TRBJ1-5; 7 bases are shared with TRBD1. After removal of 2 bases from V and 7 bases from J, the junction contained 5 bases not matched to a gene. From germline, CDR1 is SGHVS and CDR2 FQNEAQ. CDR3 size: 14 residues. The CDR3: CASSLIGRGQPQHF. As DNA, the CDR3 is TGTGCCAGCAGCTTAATAGGCAGGGGGCAGCCCCAGCATTTT.

The rearrangement joins TRBV3-1 (or the pseudogene TRBV3-2) to TRBJ2-3; unclear D gene. This CDR3 is built from 13 residues. Germline assignment: CDR1 LGHDT and CDR2 YNNKEL (reference sequence). The ends were cut back, 4 bases at V and 2 bases at J, with 7 bases in the middle. The CDR3 loop is CASSPSFTDTQYF. The DNA of the CDR3 is TGTGCCAGCAGCCCATCATTCACAGATACGCAGTATTTT.

V gene TRBV18 combines with J gene TRBJ1-1; 11 bases align to TRBD1. CDR1 KGHSH and CDR2 LQKENI come from the germline V gene. The J segment lost 5 bases and the V segment lost 3 bases, leaving 5 bases of the junction unmatched. The CDR3 is 15 amino acids. This CDR3 is CASSPLGTGGTEAFF. The CDR3 DNA reads as TGTGCCAGCTCACCCTTGGGGACAGGGGGAACTGAAGCTTTCTTT.

The chain couples TRBV19 to TRBJ2-7; D is undetermined. V was shortened by 6 bases and J by 1 base, with 16 bases between the two germline ends. CDR1 and CDR2 from the germline V gene are LNHDA and SQIVND (reference sequence). The CDR3 totals 15 residues. The CDR3 DNA sequence: TGTGCCAGTAGCCCCTGGAAGGCGGTTTCCTACGAGCAGTACTTC. Amino acids: CASSPWKAVSYEQYF.

The V call is TRBV7-8, the J call TRBJ2-1; D is ambiguous. V lost 3 bases to trimming and J lost 0 bases, with 12 bases between them. Germline V CDR1 and CDR2: SGHVS, FQNEAQ. This CDR3 has 16 residues. The CDR3 coding sequence is TGTGCCAGCAGCTTGAGGCAGAGGAGCTCCTACAATGAGCAGTTCTTC. Translating it yields CASSLRQRSSYNEQFF.

This chain uses TRBV28 with TRBJ1-2; TRBD1 matches 8 bases. Per the germline V gene, CDR1 is MDHEN and CDR2 is SYDVKM. The J segment lost 4 bases and the V segment lost 9 bases, leaving 7 bases of the junction unmatched. The CDR3 is 13 residues long. CDR3 bases: TGTGCCAGTCGTTCAGGGGGCGCCTATGGCTACACCTTC. Translated: CASRSGGAYGYTF.

The CDR3 loop is CASSVDGRIVNEQFF. For the CDR3, the DNA is TGTGCCAGCAGCGTAGATGGGAGGATAGTAAATGAGCAGTTCTTC. V and J are TRBV9 and TRBJ2-1; perhaps TRBD2 as D (6 bases). The V and J ends lost 0 bases and 7 bases respectively, with 14 bases between them. The CDR3 has 15 amino acids. CDR1 SGDLS and CDR2 YYNGEE come from the germline V gene.

The V and J genes are TRBV7-2 and TRBJ1-2; 9 bases are shared with TRBD1. Germline V gene sequence: CDR1 SGHTA, CDR2 FQGNSA. Unmatched junction bases numbered 6, after V lost 3 bases and J lost 7 bases. This CDR3 spans 14 amino acids. CDR3 region: CASSFSGTGSGYTF. The DNA of the CDR3 is TGTGCCAGCAGCTTTTCCGGGACAGGGTCTGGCTACACCTTC.

The V call is TRBV30, the J call TRBJ2-1; 12 bases fit TRBD2. The CDR3 consists of 16 residues. CDR1 GTSNPN and CDR2 SVGIG come from the germline V gene (reference sequence). V dropped 2 bases and J dropped 3; count of bases not matched to a gene: 5. The CDR3 reads CAWSRLAGGNYNEQFF. The CDR3 nucleotides are TGTGCCTGGAGTAGGCTAGCGGGAGGGAACTACAATGAGCAGTTCTTC.

The table lists this clone with a count of one. The V and J genes are TRBV5-4 and TRBJ2-5; 11 bases are shared with TRBD2. This CDR3 has 17 amino acids. From germline, CDR1 is SGHNT and CDR2 YYREEE (reference sequence). V shed 1 base and J 4 bases; nucleotides not matched to a gene: 9. DNA of the CDR3: TGTGCCAGCAGCTTGACTAGCGGGGGCCCAAGGGCAGAGACCCAGTACTTC. It translates to CASSLTSGGPRAETQYF. Using reference TRBV5-4 and TRBJ2-5 for the parts outside the CDR3, the full variable domain is ETGVTQSPTHLIKTRGQQVTLRCSSQSGHNTVSWYQQALGQGPQFIFQYYREEENGRGNFPPRFSGLQFPNYSSELNVNALELDDSALYLCASSLTSGGPRAETQYFGPGTRLLVL.

The chain joins TRBV5-4 to TRBJ1-2; TRBD1 matches 10 bases. This CDR3 has 17 amino acids. Germline lookup yields CDR1 SGHNT and CDR2 YYREEE (reference sequence). With 4 bases clipped from V and 4 bases from J, the junction kept 13 bases outside the gene matches. The CDR3 nucleotides are TGTGCCAGCAGCCAAATTAATCGGGACAGGGGACCCTATGGCTACACCTTC. It yields the protein CASSQINRDRGPYGYTF.

This clone appeared a few times. This chain links TRBV28 with TRBJ1-2; D remains ambiguous. Trimming stripped 10 bases from V and 7 bases from J, with 19 bases between. The CDR3 has 13 residues. The germline V gene has CDR1 MDHEN and CDR2 SYDVKM. The CDR3: CATLRDRVRGYTF. CDR3 DNA sequence: TGTGCCACCCTCCGGGATCGGGTACGTGGCTACACCTTC.

This chain links TRBV30 with TRBJ1-1; unclear D gene. CDR3 length: 11 residues. Between the trimmed V and J ends, which lost 1 base and 7 bases, there was a span of 7 bases. From germline, CDR1 is GTSNPN and CDR2 SVGIG (reference sequence). The CDR3 sequence: CAWSGEGEAFF. The DNA for the CDR3 is TGTGCCTGGAGTGGGGAGGGTGAAGCTTTCTTT.

This chain uses TRBV11-3 with TRBJ1-1; perhaps TRBD1 as D (5 bases). Germline V gives CDR1 SGHNT, CDR2 YENEEA. Between the trimmed V and J ends, which lost 5 bases and 1 base, there was a span of 11 bases. The length of the CDR3 is 14 residues. The CDR3 DNA reads as TGTGCCAGCAGCCCGAATCAGGGGAACACTGAAGCTTTCTTT. It translates to CASSPNQGNTEAFF.

The V call is TRBV7-9, the J call TRBJ1-4, with a possible D match to TRBD1 (6 bases). V lost 5 bases to trimming and J lost 0 bases, with 10 bases between them. The germline CDR1 and CDR2 sequences are SEHNR and FQNEAQ (reference sequence). This CDR3 is 15 amino acids long. The CDR3 sequence is CASSPGQTTNEKLFF. The CDR3 DNA reads TGTGCCAGCAGCCCAGGACAGACAACTAATGAAAAACTGTTTTTT.